These 9 T cell receptor beta chains originate from one sample sequenced in a study of regulatory and conventional T cells in RAG deficiency. The sorted conventional CD4+ T cells were CD25-low and CD127-high, with genomic DNA sequenced. Libraries were prepared by immunoSEQ multiplex PCR; TCRdb keeps only in-frame clonotypes and omits some of them. The sample consists of approximately 46,000 clones, 70% to 90% of them appearing once. These data were likewise used in another study, on regulatory T cells. According to that study: The primer mix had 52 TRBV and 13 TRBJ primers.

The specimen was CD4+ effector T cells sorted from blood. The receptors were gathered from a human donor in good health.

A word on this clone: It is likely a read error, because the conserved phenylalanine at the end of the CDR3 is missing. Because the CDR3's place on the DNA is in doubt, the DNA is left out and the CDR3 is given as listed by TCRdb. This chain joins TRBV2 and TRBJ1-2. The CDR3 length is 11 residues, termini included. Germline V gene lookup returns CDR1 SNHLY and CDR2 FYNNEI. The CDR3 loop is CASSEDWQQIT.

V gene TRBV18 combines with J gene TRBJ2-7; D perhaps matches TRBD2 (6 bases). The CDR3 has 15 residues. Germline CDR1 reads KGHSH; CDR2 reads LQKENI. Between the trimmed V and J ends, which lost 3 bases and 5 bases, there was a span of 17 bases. CDR3 sequence (DNA): TGTGCCAGCTCACCCGCGGGGAGCAGGACTAACGAGCAGTACTTC. It specifies CASSPAGSRTNEQYF.

V usage is TRBV7-6 and J usage is TRBJ1-1; weak D call: TRBD1 (5 bases). The CDR3 consists of 14 residues. V lost 3 bases, J lost 0 bases, and 8 bases lay in between. The V gene's germline CDR1 is SGHVS and CDR2 FNYEAQ. The CDR3 DNA sequence: TGTGCCAGCAGCTTTTCAGGGATGAACACTGAAGCTTTCTTT. Amino acid sequence: CASSFSGMNTEAFF.

This clone was observed a single time. V gene TRBV6-5 combines with J gene TRBJ1-1; a weak D match, TRBD1 (6 bases). From germline, CDR1 is MNHEY and CDR2 SVGAGI. The CDR3 has 13 amino acids. The V gene lost 7 bases and the J gene lost 4 bases, with 13 bases spanning the gap. The CDR3, as DNA: TGTGCCAGCATCCCTGGAGGGGGCACTGAAGCTTTCTTT. This sequence encodes CASIPGGGTEAFF.

This clone was observed a single time. The rearrangement joins TRBV28 to TRBJ2-1; 8 bases match TRBD2. CDR3 size: 18 residues. Germline lookup yields CDR1 MDHEN and CDR2 SYDVKM. V dropped 2 bases and J dropped 8; count of bases not matched to a gene: 17. The CDR3 DNA reads TGTGCCAGCAGTTTACCCGCCGGTTTTAAGCGGGAGCGGGATGAGCAGTTCTTC. The encoded protein is CASSLPAGFKRERDEQFF. Full variable domain (missing parts from reference TRBV28 and TRBJ2-1): DVKVTQSSRYLVKRTGEKVFLECVQDMDHENMFWYRQDPGLGLRLIYFSYDVKMKEKGDIPEGYSVSREKKERFSLILESASTNQTSMYLCASSLPAGFKRERDEQFFGPGTRLTVL.

This sequence joins TRBV2 and TRBJ1-2; D is unresolved. With 2 bases removed from V and 6 bases from J, the gap between germline ends came to 13 bases. The germline V gene has CDR1 SNHLY and CDR2 FYNNEI. This CDR3 region has 14 residues. The CDR3 DNA reads as TGTGCCAGCAGTGAATCGGTAGGGATCGATGGCTACACCTTC. This gives the protein CASSESVGIDGYTF.

V is TRBV9 and J is TRBJ2-1; 8 positions match TRBD1. The CDR3 spans 18 residues. The germline V gene has CDR1 SGDLS and CDR2 YYNGEE. The ends lost 4 bases at V and 7 bases at J; junction bases unmatched: 19. CDR3 protein: CASSSSPQDRGGLNEQFF. For the CDR3, the DNA is TGTGCCAGCAGCAGTAGCCCCCAAGACAGGGGAGGCTTGAATGAGCAGTTCTTC. Supplemented by reference TRBV9 and TRBJ2-1, the full variable domain reads DSGVTQTPKHLITATGQRVTLRCSPRSGDLSVYWYQQSLDQGLQFLIQYYNGEERAKGNILERFSAQQFPDLHSELNLSSLELGDSALYFCASSSSPQDRGGLNEQFFGPGTRLTVL.

A single count supports this clone. The chain uses TRBV7-9 and TRBJ1-4; D gene uncertain. The ends were cut back, 1 base at V and 7 bases at J, with 13 bases in the middle. The CDR3 extends over 15 amino acids. Germline V lookup: CDR1 SEHNR, CDR2 FQNEAQ (reference sequence). This chain's CDR3 is CASSLGNKAGEKLFF. The CDR3 nucleotides read TGTGCCAGCAGCTTAGGAAATAAAGCAGGTGAAAAACTGTTTTTT.

The rearrangement joins TRBV6-5 to TRBJ2-1, with 11 bases that match TRBD2. CDR1 MNHEY and CDR2 SVGAGI come from the germline V gene. Trimming at V came to 5 bases and at J to 1 base, leaving 1 base not matched to a gene. The length of the CDR3 is 15 residues. This CDR3 reads CASSIAGGSYNEQFF. DNA for the CDR3: TGTGCCAGCAGTATAGCGGGGGGGTCCTACAATGAGCAGTTCTTC.